This T cell receptor beta chain was recorded in a study of blood T cell repertoires in COVID-19. For the study at large: Donors in the United States, Italy and Spain gave samples during acute or convalescent COVID-19.

In the case of this clone: Relative to the germline gene, one junction end is altered; a read error may explain this.

The study drew participants aged about 18 to 89 years from roughly 25 US areas. Original data processing: The authors estimated nucleated cell counts from reference gene primer amplification. This table comes from immunoSEQ multiplex PCR, and its TCRdb copy is limited to in-frame clones, with some not included. D and trimming come from the DNA, and the V and J calls and clone size come from that table. This sample has approximately 270,000 clones, with 80% to 90% found just once. The CDR3 consists of 12 residues. CDR1 and CDR2 from the germline V gene are MNHEY and SVGAGI. The specimen was PBMCs or T cells enriched from blood (not recorded which). This receptor was obtained from a woman under 40 who had recovered from COVID-19. J is TRBJ1-1 and V is TRBV6-5; D remains unclear. CDR3 loop: CASSSGNTGAFF. CDR3 in DNA: TGTGCCAGTTCATCGGGGAACACTGGAGCTTTCTTT.